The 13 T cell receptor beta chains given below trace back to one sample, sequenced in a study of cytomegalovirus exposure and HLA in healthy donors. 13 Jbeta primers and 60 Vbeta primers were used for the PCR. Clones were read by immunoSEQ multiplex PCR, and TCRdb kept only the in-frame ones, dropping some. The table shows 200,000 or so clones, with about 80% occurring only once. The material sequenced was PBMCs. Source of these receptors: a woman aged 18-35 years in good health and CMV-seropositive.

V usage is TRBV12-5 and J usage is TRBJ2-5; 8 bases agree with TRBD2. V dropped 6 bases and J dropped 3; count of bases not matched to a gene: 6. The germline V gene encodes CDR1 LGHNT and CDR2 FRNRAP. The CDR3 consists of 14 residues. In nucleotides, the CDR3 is TGTGCTAGTGGGCCGGGGGGGGGTAAAGAGACCCAGTACTTC. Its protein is CASGPGGGKETQYF.

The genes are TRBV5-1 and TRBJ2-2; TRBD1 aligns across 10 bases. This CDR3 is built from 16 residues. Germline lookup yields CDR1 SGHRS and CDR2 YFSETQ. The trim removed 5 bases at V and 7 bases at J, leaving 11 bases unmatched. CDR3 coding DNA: TGCGCCAGCAGTCTCCGGGACAGGGGTCCAGGCGGGGAGCTGTTTTTT. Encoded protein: CASSLRDRGPGGELFF.

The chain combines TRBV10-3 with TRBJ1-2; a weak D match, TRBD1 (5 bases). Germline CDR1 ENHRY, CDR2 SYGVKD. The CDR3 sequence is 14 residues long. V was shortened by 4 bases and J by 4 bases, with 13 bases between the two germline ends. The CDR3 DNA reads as TGTGCCATCAGTGGGGAGGGACGGGCCTATGGCTACACCTTC. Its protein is CAISGEGRAYGYTF.

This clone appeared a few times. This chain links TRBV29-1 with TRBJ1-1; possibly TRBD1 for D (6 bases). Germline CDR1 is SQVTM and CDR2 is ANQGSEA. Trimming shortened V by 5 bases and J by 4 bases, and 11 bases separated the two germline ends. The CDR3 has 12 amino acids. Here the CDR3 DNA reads TGCAGCGTTACAGGGAGGGGCACTGAAGCTTTCTTT. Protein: CSVTGRGTEAFF. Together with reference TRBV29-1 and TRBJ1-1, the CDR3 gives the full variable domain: SAVISQKPSRDICQRGTSLTIQCQVDSQVTMMFWYRQQPGQSLTLIATANQGSEATYESGFVIDKFPISRPNLTFSTLTVSNMSPEDSSIYLCSVTGRGTEAFFGQGTRLTVV.

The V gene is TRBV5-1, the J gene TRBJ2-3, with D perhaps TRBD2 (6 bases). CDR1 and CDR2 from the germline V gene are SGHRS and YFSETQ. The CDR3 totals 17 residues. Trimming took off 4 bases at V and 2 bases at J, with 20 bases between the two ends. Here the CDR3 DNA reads TGCGCCAGCAGCCCCCTCCATCAGGGCGGGATCACAGATACGCAGTATTTT. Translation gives CASSPLHQGGITDTQYF. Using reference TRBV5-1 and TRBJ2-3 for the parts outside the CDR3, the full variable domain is KAGVTQTPRYLIKTRGQQVTLSCSPISGHRSVSWYQQTPGQGLQFLFEYFSETQRNKGNFPGRFSGRQFSNSRSEMNVSTLELGDSALYLCASSPLHQGGITDTQYFGPGTRLTVL.

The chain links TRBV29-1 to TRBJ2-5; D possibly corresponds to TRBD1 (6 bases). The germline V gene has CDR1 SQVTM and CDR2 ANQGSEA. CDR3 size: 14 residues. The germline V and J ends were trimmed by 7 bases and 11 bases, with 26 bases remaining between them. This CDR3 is CSAENRKTGSGQYF. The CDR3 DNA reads TGCAGCGCCGAAAACAGAAAGACAGGAAGTGGGCAGTACTTC.

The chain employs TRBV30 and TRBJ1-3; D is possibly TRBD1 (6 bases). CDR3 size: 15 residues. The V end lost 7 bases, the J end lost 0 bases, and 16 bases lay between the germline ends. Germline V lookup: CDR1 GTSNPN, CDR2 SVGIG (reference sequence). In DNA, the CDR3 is TGTGCCTTCAAGACAGGCCTGTTCTCTGGAAACACCATATATTTT. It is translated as CAFKTGLFSGNTIYF.

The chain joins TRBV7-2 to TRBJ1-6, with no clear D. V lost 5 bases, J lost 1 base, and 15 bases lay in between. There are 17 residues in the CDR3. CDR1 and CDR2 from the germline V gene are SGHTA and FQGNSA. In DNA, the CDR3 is TGTGCCAGCAGCCCCCGTTCCTTGGCTTCCTATAATTCACCCCTCCACTTT. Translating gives CASSPRSLASYNSPLHF.

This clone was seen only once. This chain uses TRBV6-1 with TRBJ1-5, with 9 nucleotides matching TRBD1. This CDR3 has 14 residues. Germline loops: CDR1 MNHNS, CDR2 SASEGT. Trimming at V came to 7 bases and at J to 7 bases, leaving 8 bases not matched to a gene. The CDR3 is CASNTGTGNQPQHF. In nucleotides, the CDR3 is TGTGCCAGCAACACCGGGACAGGGAACCAGCCCCAGCATTTT.

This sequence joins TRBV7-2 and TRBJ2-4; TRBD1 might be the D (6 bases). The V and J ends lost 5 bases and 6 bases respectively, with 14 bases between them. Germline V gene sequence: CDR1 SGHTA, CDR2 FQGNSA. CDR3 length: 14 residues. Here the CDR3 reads CASSATGNVNIQYF. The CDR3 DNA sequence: TGTGCCAGCAGCGCCACAGGGAACGTAAACATTCAGTACTTC.

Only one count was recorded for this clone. In DNA, the CDR3 is TGTGCCAGCAGTTACGACGGGACAGGGGCCTACGAGCAGTACGTC. Protein sequence: CASSYDGTGAYEQYV. The V gene is TRBV6-5, the J gene TRBJ2-7; 10 bases fit TRBD1. The V and J ends lost 2 bases and 2 bases, in that order; junction bases with no gene match: 3. CDR3 length: 15 amino acids. Germline lookup yields CDR1 MNHEY and CDR2 SVGAGI.

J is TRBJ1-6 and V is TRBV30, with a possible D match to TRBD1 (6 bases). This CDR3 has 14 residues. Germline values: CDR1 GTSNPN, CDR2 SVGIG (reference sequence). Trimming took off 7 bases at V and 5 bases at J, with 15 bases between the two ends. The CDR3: CAYRRAGDNSPLHF. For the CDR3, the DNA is TGTGCCTATAGACGGGCAGGGGATAATTCACCCCTCCACTTT.

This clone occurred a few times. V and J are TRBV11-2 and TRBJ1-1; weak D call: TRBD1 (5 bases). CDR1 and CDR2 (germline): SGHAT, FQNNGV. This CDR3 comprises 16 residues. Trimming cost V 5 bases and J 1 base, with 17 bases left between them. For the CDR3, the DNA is TGTGCCAGCAGCCCAGATTTTGGGCAGGGGAACACTGAAGCTTTCTTT. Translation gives CASSPDFGQGNTEAFF.